Each of the 16 T cell receptor beta chains below was sequenced from the same sample in a study of T-cell memory formation after mild COVID-19. TCRdb recomputed calls from the 5' RACE reads with MiXCR, one row per CDR3 protein. The sample yields around 99,000 distinct CDR3 sequences, approximately 14% seen once. The sequenced material came from PBMCs or a T cell subset sorted from them (not recorded which). The receptor set was obtained from a man aged 18 to 29 who had mild COVID-19 (a few samples of this study predate the infection). Cell type and time point are not known.

V is TRBV24-1 and J is TRBJ2-2, with D unclear. Germline V gives CDR1 KGHDR, CDR2 SFDVKD. The V and J ends lost 2 bases and 0 bases respectively, with 9 bases between them. The CDR3 has 16 residues. The DNA for the CDR3 is TGTGCCACCAGTGATTCAGTCAGCGCGAACACCGGGGAGCTGTTTTTT. Protein product: CATSDSVSANTGELFF.

V usage is TRBV2 and J usage is TRBJ2-2; 10 bases match TRBD1. Germline V gives CDR1 SNHLY, CDR2 FYNNEI. The trim removed 6 bases at V and 3 bases at J, leaving 7 bases unmatched. The CDR3 is 16 residues long. CDR3 nucleotides: TGTGCCAGCAGCTCTCCGGGACAGGGGTACACCGGGGAGCTGTTTTTT. It specifies CASSSPGQGYTGELFF.

This clonotype was detected only a few times. The chain employs TRBV11-2 and TRBJ2-3; 11 bases fit TRBD2. The V segment lost 2 bases and the J segment 2 bases; nucleotides outside the gene matches: 6. This CDR3 has 17 residues. Germline lookup yields CDR1 SGHAT and CDR2 FQNNGV. The CDR3 loop reads CASSLIAGLAATDTQYF. The CDR3 coding sequence is TGTGCCAGCAGCTTAATAGCGGGACTAGCGGCCACAGATACGCAGTATTTT.

The rearrangement uses TRBV19 and TRBJ1-2, with a weak D call TRBD1 (5 bases). The germline CDR1 and CDR2 sequences are LNHDA and SQIVND (reference sequence). The CDR3 covers 15 residues. Trimming removed 6 bases from V and 14 bases from J, with 28 bases in between. CDR3 protein: CASSPGGRGAVLITF. CDR3 DNA sequence: TGTGCCAGTAGCCCCGGGGGACGAGGCGCCGTCTTAATTACCTTC. Supplemented by reference TRBV19 and TRBJ1-2, the full variable domain reads DGGITQSPKYLFRKEGQNVTLSCEQNLNHDAMYWYRQDPGQGLRLIYYSQIVNDFQKGDIAEGYSVSREKKESFPLTVTSAQKNPTAFYLCASSPGGRGAVLITFGSGTRLTVV.

This clonotype was seen a few times. The gene calls are TRBV7-9 and TRBJ2-1, with TRBD2 matching over 9 bases. With V trimmed by 1 base and J by 7 bases, 5 bases remained unmatched. CDR3 size: 15 residues. The germline CDR1 and CDR2 sequences are SEHNR and FQNEAQ (reference sequence). This CDR3 is CASSLEQRGANEQFF. CDR3 DNA: TGTGCCAGCAGCTTAGAGCAGCGGGGGGCTAATGAGCAGTTCTTC. The whole variable domain, remainder taken from reference TRBV7-9 and TRBJ2-1, is DTGVSQNPRHKITKRGQNVTFRCDPISEHNRLYWYRQTLGQGPEFLTYFQNEAQLEKSRLLSDRFSAERPKGSFSTLEIQRTEQGDSAMYLCASSLEQRGANEQFFGPGTRLTVL.

This clonotype was recorded many times. The V and J genes are TRBV7-2 and TRBJ2-5; 8 bases fit TRBD2. Germline assignment: CDR1 SGHTA and CDR2 FQGNSA. This CDR3 region has 18 residues. After removal of 5 bases from V and 5 bases from J, the junction contained 19 bases not matched to a gene. The chain's CDR3 is CASSQYRTSPVALETQYF. For the CDR3, the DNA is TGTGCCAGCAGCCAATACCGGACTAGCCCAGTCGCTTTGGAGACCCAGTACTTC.

The chain is built from TRBV5-1 and TRBJ2-6; the match to TRBD1 covers 9 bases. The germline V gene has CDR1 SGHRS and CDR2 YFSETQ. The CDR3 runs to 18 residues. The V gene end was trimmed by 2 bases and the J gene end by 4 bases; junction bases not matched to a gene: 10. CDR3 sequence reads: CASSFPGQGTSGANVLTF. The CDR3 DNA reads as TGCGCCAGCAGCTTTCCCGGACAGGGGACATCGGGGGCCAACGTCCTGACTTTC.

This clonotype showed up just once. This chain joins TRBV4-2 and TRBJ2-3, with 10 bases identical to TRBD2. The junction had 9 bases not matched to a gene; V was cut back by 5 bases and J by 7 bases. In germline, CDR1 is LGHNA, CDR2 YNFKEQ. The CDR3 is 15 residues long. CDR3 in DNA: TGTGCCAGCAGCGATCTCAGCGGGGGGGTCTATACGCAGTATTTT. Protein: CASSDLSGGVYTQYF.

This clonotype was observed at least ten times. The chain uses TRBV12-3 or TRBV12-4 and TRBJ1-5, with D uncertain. The CDR3 contains 15 residues. The ends were cut back, 7 bases at V and 2 bases at J, with 15 bases in the middle. The CDR3 DNA reads as TGTGCCAGCACCCAGAGCCTGGGTGGCAATCAGCCCCAGCATTTT. This sequence encodes CASTQSLGGNQPQHF.

The table lists this clonotype with a few counts. V and J are TRBV7-9 and TRBJ2-2; TRBD1 or TRBD2 may be the D gene (5 bases each). The V gene's germline CDR1 is SEHNR and CDR2 FQNEAQ (reference sequence). V lost 3 bases to trimming and J lost 3 bases, with 14 bases between them. The CDR3 is made up of 16 amino acids. The CDR3 DNA is TGTGCCAGCAGCTTTGGGGCACACGGGGACACCGGGGAGCTGTTTTTT. The encoded protein is CASSFGAHGDTGELFF.

The CDR3 DNA is TGTGCCAGCAGCTTGGATGGCGGTCCTCAAGAGCAGTACTTC. It codes for CASSLDGGPQEQYF. The chain joins TRBV5-5 to TRBJ2-7; D is unresolved. Between the trimmed V and J ends, which lost 0 bases and 7 bases, there was a span of 14 bases. CDR1 SGHKS and CDR2 YYEKEE come from the germline V gene (reference sequence). The CDR3 is 14 amino acids.

This clonotype was picked up a small number of times. The rearrangement links TRBV20-1 to TRBJ2-5; the D is unclear. Germline V gives CDR1 DFQATT, CDR2 SNEGSKA (reference sequence). The V gene lost 7 bases and the J gene lost 5 bases, with 11 bases spanning the gap. This CDR3 region has 11 residues. The CDR3 protein is CSGADAETQYF. The CDR3 DNA follows: TGCAGTGGGGCAGACGCTGAGACCCAGTACTTC.

The sample holds a few counts of this clonotype. The chain is built from TRBV7-9 and TRBJ1-6, with unresolved D. The CDR3 is 14 amino acids. The V gene's germline CDR1 is SEHNR and CDR2 FQNEAQ (reference sequence). Trimming stripped 2 bases from V and 7 bases from J, with 9 bases between. The chain's CDR3 is CASSLSDFNSPLHF. The CDR3 coding sequence is TGTGCCAGCAGCTTATCCGATTTCAATTCACCCCTCCACTTT.

This rearrangement joins TRBV20-1 to TRBJ2-1; TRBD2 aligns across 8 bases. Germline assignment: CDR1 DFQATT and CDR2 SNEGSKA (reference sequence). The CDR3 contains 13 residues. V lost 0 bases, J lost 10 bases, and 5 bases stayed unmatched. CDR3 sequence: CSARDRTSSEQFF. Written as DNA, the CDR3 is TGCAGTGCTAGAGACAGGACTAGCAGCGAGCAGTTCTTC.

This clonotype was detected ten times or more. The chain couples TRBV20-1 to TRBJ2-3; 9 nucleotides line up with TRBD2. This CDR3 contains 15 residues. Germline trimming cut 4 bases from V and 4 bases from J; bases unmatched to any gene: 9. Germline-derived CDR1 and CDR2 are DFQATT and SNEGSKA (reference sequence). Here the CDR3 reads CSAKMGGGASDTQYF. The CDR3 DNA reads TGCAGTGCTAAAATGGGCGGGGGGGCATCAGATACGCAGTATTTT.

V and J are TRBV9 and TRBJ1-2; possible D gene TRBD1, 5 bases. Per the germline V gene, CDR1 is SGDLS and CDR2 is YYNGEE. The CDR3 runs to 14 residues. The V end was cut by 0 bases, the J end by 4 bases, with 10 bases between. The CDR3 nucleotides read TGTGCCAGCAGCGTAGATGGGGCTATCTATGGCTACACCTTC. It translates to CASSVDGAIYGYTF.